This section outlines one T cell receptor beta chain sequence together with its context. The CDR3 is 16 residues long. Germline CDR1 reads LNHDA; CDR2 reads SQIVND (reference sequence). V dropped 6 bases and J dropped 2 bases, with 17 bases sitting between them. Clones were read by immunoSEQ multiplex PCR, and TCRdb kept only the in-frame ones, dropping some. The sample includes about 130,000 clones, about 88% of them seen just once. These data come from a study of radiation and T cells in renal cell carcinoma. The sample's time point: blood 2 weeks post-SBRT. Described treatment: 15 Gy SBRT to primary tumor, nephrectomy 4 weeks later. Radiation-treated patients gave blood at baseline, week 2 and week 4.

The input for sequencing was blood, taken from a patient whose treatment included radiotherapy and nephrectomy. V gene TRBV19 combines with J gene TRBJ1-5; tentative D call: TRBD1 (6 bases). This TCR was sampled from a woman between 65 and 79 years old with renal cell carcinoma. The CDR3 sequence: CASRKSGGAGNQPQHF. For the CDR3, the DNA is TGTGCCAGTAGAAAAAGTGGGGGGGCCGGCAATCAGCCCCAGCATTTT.